This T cell receptor (beta chain) was profiled in a study of T cells in Graves' hyperthyroidism and ophthalmopathy. TCR beta CDR3 region amplification was performed from RNA transcripts. The HTBI primer set served for first-round RT-PCR of the TCR CDR3. TCRdb re-derived calls from the multiplex PCR reads in MiXCR, one entry per CDR3 protein. Seen here are 350,000 to 400,000 distinct CDR3 sequences, approximately 19% observed once, and the top ten hold about 4%. The receptor was derived from a woman aged 18-29 years with Graves' hyperthyroidism. Material: blood.

The CDR3 here is CASSPSPDRCYYGYTF. The CDR3 bases are TGTGCCAGCTCACCATCCCCAGACAGGTGTTACTATGGCTACACCTTC. This chain connects TRBV18 to TRBJ1-2, with D tentatively TRBD1 (6 bases). V shed 2 bases and J shed 3 bases, with 16 bases lying between them. CDR1 is KGHSH, CDR2 LQKENI, per germline. The CDR3 covers 16 residues.